Presented here are 13 T cell receptor beta chains from one specimen sequenced in a study of blood T cell repertoires in COVID-19. Profiling relied on immunoSEQ multiplex PCR, and the TCRdb table lists in-frame clones only, not all of them. Of about 250,000 clones detected, about 86% appear once; the ten largest clones hold 1.3% to 1.5%. Material for sequencing was peripheral blood. The receptors shown here come from a man aged 80 or over with acute or convalescent COVID-19.

The chain links TRBV11-2 to TRBJ1-2; D possibly corresponds to TRBD1 (6 bases). Germline CDR1 SGHAT, CDR2 FQNNGV. Trimming shortened V by 5 bases and J by 0 bases, and 13 bases separated the two germline ends. CDR3 length: 15 residues. DNA of the CDR3: TGTGCCAGCAGCCCTACAGGGAATACTAACTATGGCTACACCTTC. Translating it yields CASSPTGNTNYGYTF.

This sequence joins TRBV5-5 and TRBJ1-2; 9 bases map to TRBD1. Unmatched junction bases numbered 10, after V lost 5 bases and J lost 2 bases. CDR1 is SGHKS and CDR2 is YYEKEE in the germline V gene (reference sequence). The CDR3 contains 16 residues. The chain's CDR3 is CASSQTIGTGNYGYTF. As DNA, the CDR3 is TGTGCCAGCAGTCAAACAATAGGGACAGGGAACTATGGCTACACCTTC.

The V gene is TRBV7-3, the J gene TRBJ2-2; tentatively, D is TRBD1 (6 bases). V gave up 5 bases and J gave up 5 bases, with 12 bases separating them. The CDR3 length is 14 residues. CDR1 SGHTA and CDR2 FQGTGA come from the germline V gene. The CDR3 loop reads CASSLATGTGELFF. The CDR3 coding sequence is TGTGCCAGCAGCCTGGCCACAGGGACCGGGGAGCTGTTTTTT.

The chain has TRBV9 and TRBJ2-1, with D perhaps TRBD1 (6 bases). The CDR3 has 14 residues. V lost 6 bases and J 6 bases, leaving 16 bases between the germline ends. Germline V gene lookup returns CDR1 SGDLS and CDR2 YYNGEE. The CDR3 DNA reads as TGTGCCAGCAATAGGCAGGGGACGGTCAATGAGCAGTTCTTC. Encoded protein: CASNRQGTVNEQFF.

The V gene is TRBV12-5, the J gene TRBJ1-2; 7 bases agree with TRBD1. Germline trimming cut 1 base from V and 2 bases from J; bases unmatched to any gene: 7. CDR1 is LGHNT and CDR2 is FRNRAP in the germline V gene. This CDR3 spans 16 amino acids. CDR3 bases: TGTGCTAGTGGTTTGGGCGGACAGGATCAGAACTATGGCTACACCTTC. It specifies CASGLGGQDQNYGYTF.

The rearrangement uses TRBV14 and TRBJ2-1, with D perhaps matching TRBD2 (6 bases). There are 14 residues in the CDR3. V lost 5 bases to trimming and J lost 6 bases, with 14 bases between them. The germline V gene encodes CDR1 SGHDN and CDR2 FVKESK. CDR3 region: CASSRDFYSNEQFF. The CDR3 DNA follows: TGTGCCAGCAGCAGGGACTTTTATTCCAATGAGCAGTTCTTC.

This sequence joins TRBV18 and TRBJ2-3, with D maybe TRBD2 (6 bases). There are 15 residues in the CDR3. V was shortened by 1 base and J by 4 bases, with 12 bases between the two germline ends. CDR1 is KGHSH and CDR2 is LQKENI in the germline V gene. This CDR3 reads CASSPRVSGADTQYF. For the CDR3, the DNA is TGTGCCAGCTCACCACGCGTGTCGGGGGCAGATACGCAGTATTTT.

The V and J genes are TRBV10-2 and TRBJ1-1, with 11 positions matching TRBD1. After removal of 3 bases from V and 5 bases from J, the junction contained 8 bases not matched to a gene. The CDR3 loop spans 16 amino acids. CDR1 WSHSY and CDR2 SAAADI come from the germline V gene. The chain's CDR3 is CASSEVGTGGGTEAFF. The DNA for the CDR3 is TGCGCCAGCAGTGAAGTAGGGACAGGGGGTGGTACTGAAGCTTTCTTT.

The rearrangement links TRBV19 to TRBJ2-1, with a weak D call TRBD2 (6 bases). Trimming removed 4 bases from V and 3 bases from J, with 13 bases in between. The CDR3 length is 15 residues. Germline V gene data show CDR1 as LNHDA and CDR2 as SQIVND (reference sequence). The chain's CDR3 is CASSSGTDFYNEQFF. The CDR3 coding sequence is TGTGCCAGTAGTAGCGGGACGGACTTCTACAATGAGCAGTTCTTC.

The V and J genes are TRBV5-4 and TRBJ1-2; weak D call: TRBD1 (6 bases). V lost 0 bases and J lost 4, with 13 bases in between. This CDR3 is built from 15 residues. Germline values: CDR1 SGHNT, CDR2 YYREEE (reference sequence). The CDR3: CASSLAAGAAYGYTF. The DNA for the CDR3 is TGTGCCAGCAGCTTGGCGGCAGGGGCCGCCTATGGCTACACCTTC.

V gene TRBV3-1 (or the pseudogene TRBV3-2) combines with J gene TRBJ2-1, with D tentatively TRBD1 (6 bases). Trimming shortened V by 4 bases and J by 7 bases, and 11 bases separated the two germline ends. From germline, CDR1 is LGHDT and CDR2 YNNKEL (reference sequence). This CDR3 is 13 amino acids long. The CDR3 loop is CASSLLRGNEQFF. The CDR3 DNA follows: TGTGCCAGCAGCCTCCTCAGGGGAAATGAGCAGTTCTTC.

To note about this clone: This sample includes further DNA sequences coding for the same CDR3. The chain is built from TRBV12-3 or TRBV12-4 and TRBJ2-5; D unresolved. The CDR3 sequence is 11 residues long. V was pared by 3 bases and J by 5 bases, with 4 bases between. This CDR3 is CASSFSETQYF. The CDR3 DNA reads as TGTGCCAGCAGTTTTAGTGAGACCCAGTACTTC.

The chain couples TRBV19 to TRBJ2-4; 8 nucleotides line up with TRBD2. The germline V gene has CDR1 LNHDA and CDR2 SQIVND (reference sequence). V shed 6 bases and J 8 bases; nucleotides not matched to a gene: 3. CDR3 length: 12 amino acids. CDR3 nucleotides: TGTGCCAGTAGCCCGGGGGGGGACATTCAGTACTTC. Amino acid sequence: CASSPGGDIQYF.